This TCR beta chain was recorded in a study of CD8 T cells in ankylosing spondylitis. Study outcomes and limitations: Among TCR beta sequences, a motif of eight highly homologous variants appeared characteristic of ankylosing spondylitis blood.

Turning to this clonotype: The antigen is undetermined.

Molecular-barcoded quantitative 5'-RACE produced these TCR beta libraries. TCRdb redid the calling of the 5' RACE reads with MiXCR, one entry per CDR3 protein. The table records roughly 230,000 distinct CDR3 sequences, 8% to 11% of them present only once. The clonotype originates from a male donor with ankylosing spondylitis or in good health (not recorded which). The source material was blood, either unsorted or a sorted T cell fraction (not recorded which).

The CDR3 nucleotides read TGCGCCAGCAGTTACCCATGGGGCCGCTACCCCTACGAGCAGTACTTC. This sequence encodes CASSYPWGRYPYEQYF. The chain is built from TRBV10-1 and TRBJ2-7, with D perhaps matching TRBD1 (5 bases). The ends were cut back, 5 bases at V and 2 bases at J, with 19 bases in the middle. The CDR3 totals 16 residues. Germline assignment: CDR1 WNHNN and CDR2 SYGVQD (reference sequence).